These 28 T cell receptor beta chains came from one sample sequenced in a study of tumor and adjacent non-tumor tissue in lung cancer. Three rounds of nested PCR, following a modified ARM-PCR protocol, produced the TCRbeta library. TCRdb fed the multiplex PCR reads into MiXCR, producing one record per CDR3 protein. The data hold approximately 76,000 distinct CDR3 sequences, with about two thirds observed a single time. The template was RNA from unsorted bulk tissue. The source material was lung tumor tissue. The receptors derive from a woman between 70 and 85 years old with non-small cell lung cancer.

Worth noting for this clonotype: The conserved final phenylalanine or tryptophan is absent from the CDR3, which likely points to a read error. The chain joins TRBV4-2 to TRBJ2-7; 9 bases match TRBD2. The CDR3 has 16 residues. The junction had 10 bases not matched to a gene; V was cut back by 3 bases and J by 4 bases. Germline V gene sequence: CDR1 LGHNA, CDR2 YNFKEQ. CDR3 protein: CASSQPPPGLAYEQYL. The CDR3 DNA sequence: TGTGCCAGCAGCCAGCCACCCCCCGGACTAGCGTACGAGCAGTACTTA.

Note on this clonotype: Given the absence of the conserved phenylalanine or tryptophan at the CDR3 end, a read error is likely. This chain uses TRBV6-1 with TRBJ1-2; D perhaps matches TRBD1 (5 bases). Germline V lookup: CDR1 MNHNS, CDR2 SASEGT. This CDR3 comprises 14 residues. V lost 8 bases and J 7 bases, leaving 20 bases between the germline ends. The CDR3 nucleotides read TGTGCCAGCTCACGACAGTGGGCGGCCTCTGGCTACACCTCC. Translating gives CASSRQWAASGYTS.

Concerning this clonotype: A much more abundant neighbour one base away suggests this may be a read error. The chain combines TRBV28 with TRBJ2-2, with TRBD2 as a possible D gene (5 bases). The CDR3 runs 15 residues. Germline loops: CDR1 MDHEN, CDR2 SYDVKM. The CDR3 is CASSPRRSNTGKLFF. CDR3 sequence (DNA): TGTGCCAGCAGCCCCCGCCGTTCGAACACCGGGAAGCTGTTTTTT.

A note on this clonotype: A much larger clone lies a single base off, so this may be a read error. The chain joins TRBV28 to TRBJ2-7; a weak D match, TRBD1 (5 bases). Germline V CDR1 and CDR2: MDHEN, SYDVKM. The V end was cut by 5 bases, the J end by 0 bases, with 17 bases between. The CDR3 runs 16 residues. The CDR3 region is CASSPLRNRSSYEQYF. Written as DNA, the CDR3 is TGTGCCAGCAGTCCTCTGAGGAACAGGAGCTCCTACGAGCAGTACTTC. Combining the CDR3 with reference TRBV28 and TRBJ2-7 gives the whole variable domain DVKVTQSSRYLVKRTGEKVFLECVQDMDHENMFWYRQDPGLGLRLIYFSYDVKMKEKGDIPEGYSVSREKKERFSLILESASTNQTSMYLCASSPLRNRSSYEQYFGPGTRLTVT.

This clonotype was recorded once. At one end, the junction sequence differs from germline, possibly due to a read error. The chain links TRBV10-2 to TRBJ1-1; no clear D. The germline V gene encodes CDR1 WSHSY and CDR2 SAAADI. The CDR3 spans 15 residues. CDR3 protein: CASCVWSTLNAEAFF. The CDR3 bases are TGCGCCAGCTGTGTGTGGAGCACTCTGAACGCTGAAGCTTTCTTT.

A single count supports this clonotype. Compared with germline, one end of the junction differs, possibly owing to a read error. The CDR3 coding sequence is TGTGCCAGCATGGGGGCCCTAGCGGCCTACGAACAGCACTTC. Translation gives CASMGALAAYEQHF. The chain uses TRBV12-3 or TRBV12-4 and TRBJ2-7; D is perhaps TRBD2 (7 bases). This CDR3 contains 14 residues.

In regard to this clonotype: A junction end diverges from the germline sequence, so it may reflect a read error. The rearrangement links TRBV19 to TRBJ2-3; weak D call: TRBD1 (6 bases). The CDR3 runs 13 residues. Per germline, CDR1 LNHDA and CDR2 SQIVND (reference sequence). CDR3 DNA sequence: TGTGCCAGTACCCTAAACAGGGCAGATGCGCAGTATTTT. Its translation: CASTLNRADAQYF.

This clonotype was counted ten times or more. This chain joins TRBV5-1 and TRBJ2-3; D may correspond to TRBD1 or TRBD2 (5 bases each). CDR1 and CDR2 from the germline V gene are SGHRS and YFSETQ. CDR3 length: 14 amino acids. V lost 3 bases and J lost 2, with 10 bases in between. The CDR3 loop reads CASSSGPFTDTQYF. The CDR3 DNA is TGCGCCAGCAGCTCGGGACCGTTCACAGATACGCAGTATTTT.

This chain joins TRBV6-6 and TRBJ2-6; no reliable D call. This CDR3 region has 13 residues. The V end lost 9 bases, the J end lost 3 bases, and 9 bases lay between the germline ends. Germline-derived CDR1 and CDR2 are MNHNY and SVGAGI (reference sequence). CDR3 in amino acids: CASAPLGANVLTF. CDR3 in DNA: TGTGCCAGTGCCCCCCTTGGGGCCAACGTCCTGACTTTC.

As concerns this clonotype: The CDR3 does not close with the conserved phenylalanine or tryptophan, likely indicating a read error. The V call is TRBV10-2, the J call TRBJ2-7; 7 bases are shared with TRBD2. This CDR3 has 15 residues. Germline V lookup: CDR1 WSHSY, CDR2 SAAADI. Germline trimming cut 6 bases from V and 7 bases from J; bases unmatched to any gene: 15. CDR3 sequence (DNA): TGCGCCAGCAGCTGGGGGACTAACGGGACTGGGGAGCAGTACTAC. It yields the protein CASSWGTNGTGEQYY.

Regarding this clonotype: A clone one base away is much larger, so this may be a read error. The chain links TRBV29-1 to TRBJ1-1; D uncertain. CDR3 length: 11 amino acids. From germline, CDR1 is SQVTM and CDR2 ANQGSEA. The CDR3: CRVERNTEAFF. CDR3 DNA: TGCAGAGTTGAACGGAACACTGAAGCTTTCTTT.

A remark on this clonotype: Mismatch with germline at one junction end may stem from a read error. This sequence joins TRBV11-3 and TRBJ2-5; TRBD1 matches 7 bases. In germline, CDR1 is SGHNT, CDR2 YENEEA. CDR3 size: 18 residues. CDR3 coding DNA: TGTGCCAGCAGCTTAGTTGATGGGCCCGGGACAGTCCAAGAAACCCAGTACTTC. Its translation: CASSLVDGPGTVQETQYF.

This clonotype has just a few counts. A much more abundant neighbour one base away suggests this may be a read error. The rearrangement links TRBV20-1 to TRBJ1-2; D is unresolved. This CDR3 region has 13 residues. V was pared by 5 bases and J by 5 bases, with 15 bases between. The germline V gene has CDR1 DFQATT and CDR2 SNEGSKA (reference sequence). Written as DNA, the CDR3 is TGCAGTGCTGGTTGGGCGTTGGGATATGGCTACACCTTC. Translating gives CSAGWALGYGYTF.

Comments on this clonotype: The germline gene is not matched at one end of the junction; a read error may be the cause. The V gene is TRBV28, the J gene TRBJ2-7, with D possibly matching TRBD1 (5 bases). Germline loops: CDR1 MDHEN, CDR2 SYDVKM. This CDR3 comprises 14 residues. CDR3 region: CASRQCPTAYEQCF. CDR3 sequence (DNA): TGTGCCAGCAGGCAGTGCCCGACAGCATACGAGCAGTGTTTC.

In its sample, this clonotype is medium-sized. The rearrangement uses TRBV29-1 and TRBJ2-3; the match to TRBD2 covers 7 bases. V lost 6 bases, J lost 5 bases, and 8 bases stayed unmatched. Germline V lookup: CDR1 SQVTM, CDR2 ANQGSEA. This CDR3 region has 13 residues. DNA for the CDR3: TGCAGCGTGGCGCGGGAGATTTTAGATACGCAGTATTTT. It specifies CSVAREILDTQYF.

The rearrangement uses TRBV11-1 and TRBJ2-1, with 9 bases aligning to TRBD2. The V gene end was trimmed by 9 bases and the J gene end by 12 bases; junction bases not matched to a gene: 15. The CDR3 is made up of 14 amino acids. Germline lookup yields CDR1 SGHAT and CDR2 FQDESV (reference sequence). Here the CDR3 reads CARRPREGRYGQFF. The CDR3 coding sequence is TGTGCCAGGAGGCCGCGGGAGGGCCGCTATGGGCAGTTCTTC.

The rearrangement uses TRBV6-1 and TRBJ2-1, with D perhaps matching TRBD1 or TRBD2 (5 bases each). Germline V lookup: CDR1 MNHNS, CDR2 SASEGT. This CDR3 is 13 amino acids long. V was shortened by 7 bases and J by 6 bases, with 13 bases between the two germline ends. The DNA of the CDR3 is TGTGCCAGCAACCAGAGGGGAACCAATGAGCAGTTCTTC. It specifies CASNQRGTNEQFF.

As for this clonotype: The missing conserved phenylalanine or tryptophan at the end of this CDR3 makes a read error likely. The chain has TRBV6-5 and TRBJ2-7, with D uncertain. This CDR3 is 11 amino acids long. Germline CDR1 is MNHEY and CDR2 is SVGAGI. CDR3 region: CTSSYPRKQYL. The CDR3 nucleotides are TGTACCAGCAGTTACCCTCGTAAGCAGTACTTA.

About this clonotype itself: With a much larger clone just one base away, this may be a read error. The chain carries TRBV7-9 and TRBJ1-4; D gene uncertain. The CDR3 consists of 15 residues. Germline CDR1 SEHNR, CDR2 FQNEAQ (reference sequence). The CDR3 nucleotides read TGTGCCAGCAGCTTAGCGTTGGTTTCTAATGATAAACTGTTTTTT. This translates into CASSLALVSNDKLFF.

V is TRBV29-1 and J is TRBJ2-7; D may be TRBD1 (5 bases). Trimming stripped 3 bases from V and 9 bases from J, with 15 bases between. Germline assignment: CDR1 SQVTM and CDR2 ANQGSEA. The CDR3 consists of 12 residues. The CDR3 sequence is CSVEPGPDVQYF. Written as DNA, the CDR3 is TGCAGCGTTGAGCCAGGGCCGGACGTGCAGTACTTC.

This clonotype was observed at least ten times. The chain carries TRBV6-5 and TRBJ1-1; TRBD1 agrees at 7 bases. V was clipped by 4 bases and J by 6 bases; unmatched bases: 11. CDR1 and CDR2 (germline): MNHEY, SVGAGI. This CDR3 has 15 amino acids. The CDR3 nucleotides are TGTGCCAGCAGTTCCTTCACAAAACAGGGGCCTGAAGCTTTCTTT. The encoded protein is CASSSFTKQGPEAFF.

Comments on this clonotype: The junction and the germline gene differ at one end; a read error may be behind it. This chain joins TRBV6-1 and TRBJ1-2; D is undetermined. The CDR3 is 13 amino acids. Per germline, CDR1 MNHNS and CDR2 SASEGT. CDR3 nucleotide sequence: TGTGCCAACAGTGAAGCGAAAGATCTTGGCTACACCTTC. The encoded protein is CANSEAKDLGYTF.

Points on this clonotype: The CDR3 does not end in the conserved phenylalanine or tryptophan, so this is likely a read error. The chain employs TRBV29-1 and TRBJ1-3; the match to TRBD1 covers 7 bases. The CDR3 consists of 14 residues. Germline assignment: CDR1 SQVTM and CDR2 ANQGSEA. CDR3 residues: CSVASGGGRNIIYS. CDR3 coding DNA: TGCAGCGTTGCATCAGGGGGAGGTAGAAACATCATATATTCT.

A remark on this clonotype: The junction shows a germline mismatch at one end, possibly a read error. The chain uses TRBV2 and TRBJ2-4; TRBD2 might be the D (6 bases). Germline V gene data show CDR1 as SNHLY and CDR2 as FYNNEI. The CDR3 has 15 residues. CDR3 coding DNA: TGTGCCTGCAGCTCTTTACGGGGGGCCAAAAACATTCAGTACTTC. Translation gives CACSSLRGAKNIQYF.

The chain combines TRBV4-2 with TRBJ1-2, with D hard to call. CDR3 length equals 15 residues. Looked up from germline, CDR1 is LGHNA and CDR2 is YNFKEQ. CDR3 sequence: CSSSQRGYLNYGYTF. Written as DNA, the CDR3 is TGTAGCAGCAGCCAACGCGGATACCTTAACTATGGCTACACCTTC.

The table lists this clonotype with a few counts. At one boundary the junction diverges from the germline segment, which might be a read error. The CDR3 DNA follows: TGTACCAGTAGGGGACTAGCGGGAGGGCCGGTGTTCTTC. Protein sequence: CTSRGLAGGPVFF. The chain couples TRBV5-4 to TRBJ2-1; 16 bases fit TRBD2. The germline CDR1 and CDR2 sequences are SGHNT and YYREEE (reference sequence). CDR3 length: 13 residues. Drawing the rest from reference TRBV5-4 and TRBJ2-1, the complete variable domain is ETGVTQSPTHLIKTRGQQVTLRCSSQSGHNTVSWYQQALGQGPQFIFQYYREEENGRGNFPPRFSGLQFPNYSSELNVNALELDDSALYLCTSRGLAGGPVFFGPGTRLTVL.

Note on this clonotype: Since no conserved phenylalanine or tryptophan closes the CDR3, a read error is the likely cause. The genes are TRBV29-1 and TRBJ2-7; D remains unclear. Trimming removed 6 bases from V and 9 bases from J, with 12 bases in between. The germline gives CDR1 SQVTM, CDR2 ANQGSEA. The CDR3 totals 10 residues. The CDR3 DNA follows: TGCAGCGTCGTGCAACACGTGCAGTACCTC. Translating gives CSVVQHVQYL.

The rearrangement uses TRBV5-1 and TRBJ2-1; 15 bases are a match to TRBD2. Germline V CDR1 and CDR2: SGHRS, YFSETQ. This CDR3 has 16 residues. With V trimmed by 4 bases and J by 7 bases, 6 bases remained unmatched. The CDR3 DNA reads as TGCGCCAGCAGCCCCACAGGACTAGCGGGAGGGAATGAGCAGTTCTTC. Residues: CASSPTGLAGGNEQFF.